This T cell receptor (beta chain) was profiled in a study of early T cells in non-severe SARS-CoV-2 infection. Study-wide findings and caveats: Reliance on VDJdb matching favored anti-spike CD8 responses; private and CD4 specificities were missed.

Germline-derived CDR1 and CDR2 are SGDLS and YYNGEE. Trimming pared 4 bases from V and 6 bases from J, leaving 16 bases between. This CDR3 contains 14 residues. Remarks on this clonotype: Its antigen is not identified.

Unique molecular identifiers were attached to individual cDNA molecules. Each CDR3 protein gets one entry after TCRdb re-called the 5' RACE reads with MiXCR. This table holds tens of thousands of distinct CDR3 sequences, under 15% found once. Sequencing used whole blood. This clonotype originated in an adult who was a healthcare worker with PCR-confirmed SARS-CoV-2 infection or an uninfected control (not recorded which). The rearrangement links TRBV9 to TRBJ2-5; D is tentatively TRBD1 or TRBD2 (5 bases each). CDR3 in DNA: TGTGCCAGCAGCCCTAGCATTAGGGGACAGACCCAGTACTTC. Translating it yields CASSPSIRGQTQYF.